These 25 T cell receptor beta chains share one sample of origin, sequenced in a study of blood T cell repertoires in COVID-19. Method: immunoSEQ multiplex PCR; TCRdb's copy keeps in-frame clones and lacks some. The sample includes over 200,000 clones, about 91% of them seen just once. Source material: PBMCs or T cells enriched from blood (not recorded which). The source of these receptors is a woman in her thirties or forties with acute COVID-19.

The rearrangement uses TRBV5-1 and TRBJ2-2, with 11 bases aligning to TRBD1. The germline CDR1 and CDR2 sequences are SGHRS and YFSETQ. The CDR3 covers 16 residues. The junction had 4 bases not matched to a gene; V was cut back by 5 bases and J by 1 base. CDR3 DNA sequence: TGCGCCAGCAGTTATGGGACAGGGGGGAACACCGGGGAGCTGTTTTTT. Its translation: CASSYGTGGNTGELFF.

This clone occurred a few times. This chain connects TRBV2 to TRBJ2-5, with TRBD2 matching over 8 bases. Germline assignment: CDR1 SNHLY and CDR2 FYNNEI. Trimming took 7 bases from V and 0 from J; bases not matched to a gene: 10. The CDR3 is 16 residues long. The DNA for the CDR3 is TGTGCCAGCATCGTACCTGGCGGGGGGCACCAAGAGACCCAGTACTTC. It is translated as CASIVPGGGHQETQYF.

This clone appeared a single time. V and J are TRBV27 and TRBJ1-1, with 10 bases identical to TRBD1. Germline CDR1 and CDR2: MNHEY and SMNVEV (reference sequence). CDR3 size: 18 residues. The V and J ends lost 7 bases and 1 base, in that order; junction bases with no gene match: 15. The CDR3 DNA follows: TGTGCCAGCACCTCGCGAGGGACAGGGGCAAGGGGGAACACTGAAGCTTTCTTT. It is translated as CASTSRGTGARGNTEAFF.

The rearrangement uses TRBV11-2 and TRBJ2-7, with a possible D match to TRBD2 (7 bases). With 7 bases removed from V and 5 bases from J, the gap between germline ends came to 21 bases. The germline V gene encodes CDR1 SGHAT and CDR2 FQNNGV. This CDR3 spans 15 amino acids. CDR3 sequence (DNA): TGTGCCAGCACGCTGACTTCGAGGGGGGGACACGAGCAGTACTTC. Amino acids: CASTLTSRGGHEQYF.

The chain couples TRBV5-1 to TRBJ2-5; D may be TRBD2 (6 bases). The CDR3 is made up of 14 amino acids. V lost 5 bases and J 2 bases, leaving 13 bases between the germline ends. CDR1 is SGHRS, CDR2 YFSETQ, per germline. The CDR3 nucleotides are TGCGCCAGCAGTAACGGGGGTGGACAAGAGACCCAGTACTTC. The encoded protein is CASSNGGGQETQYF.

This chain links TRBV7-9 with TRBJ1-6; 12 bases agree with TRBD1. Germline trimming cut 1 base from V and 10 bases from J; bases unmatched to any gene: 5. The CDR3 sequence is 16 residues long. CDR1 and CDR2 (germline): SEHNR, FQNEAQ (reference sequence). CDR3 coding DNA: TGTGCCAGCAGCTTAGAGGGGACAGGGGGCAGGTCACCCCTCCACTTT. The encoded protein is CASSLEGTGGRSPLHF. Using reference TRBV7-9 and TRBJ1-6 for the parts outside the CDR3, the full variable domain is DTGVSQNPRHKITKRGQNVTFRCDPISEHNRLYWYRQTLGQGPEFLTYFQNEAQLEKSRLLSDRFSAERPKGSFSTLEIQRTEQGDSAMYLCASSLEGTGGRSPLHFGNGTRLTVT.

This chain links TRBV7-2 with TRBJ2-7, with D maybe TRBD2 (5 bases). V was clipped by 3 bases and J by 0 bases, with 9 bases between them. The V gene's germline CDR1 is SGHTA and CDR2 FQGNSA. The CDR3 covers 14 residues. CDR3 amino acids: CASSFGDISYEQYV. DNA for the CDR3: TGTGCCAGCAGCTTCGGGGATATCTCCTACGAGCAGTACGTC.

The chain joins TRBV9 to TRBJ2-5; 9 bases match TRBD2. CDR1 is SGDLS, CDR2 YYNGEE, per germline. V dropped 0 bases and J dropped 3; count of bases not matched to a gene: 9. The CDR3 has 17 amino acids. CDR3 loop: CASSVGDSGGLEETQYF. The CDR3 DNA reads as TGTGCCAGCAGCGTAGGAGATAGCGGGGGACTAGAAGAGACCCAGTACTTC. Based on the CDR3 plus reference TRBV9 and TRBJ2-5, the full variable domain is DSGVTQTPKHLITATGQRVTLRCSPRSGDLSVYWYQQSLDQGLQFLIQYYNGEERAKGNILERFSAQQFPDLHSELNLSSLELGDSALYFCASSVGDSGGLEETQYFGPGTRLLVL.

The chain combines TRBV7-2 with TRBJ1-4, with D perhaps matching TRBD1 (6 bases). The germline gives CDR1 SGHTA, CDR2 FQGNSA. V lost 5 bases and J lost 5, with 12 bases in between. CDR3 size: 14 residues. The CDR3 bases are TGTGCCAGCAGCCCCGACAGGCAGAATGAAAAACTGTTTTTT. Amino acids: CASSPDRQNEKLFF.

V is TRBV20-1 and J is TRBJ1-6; 11 nucleotides match TRBD1. Per the germline V gene, CDR1 is DFQATT and CDR2 is SNEGSKA (reference sequence). CDR3 size: 15 residues. V shed 3 bases and J 10 bases; nucleotides not matched to a gene: 8. This CDR3 is CSASAGQGAHSPLHF. The CDR3 nucleotides are TGCAGTGCTAGTGCTGGACAGGGGGCTCACTCACCCCTCCACTTT.

The rearrangement joins TRBV21-1 to TRBJ1-1; the D call of TRBD1 is as the table states it, not checked on the DNA. TRBV21-1 is listed as a pseudogene. CDR3 size: 16 residues. CDR3 sequence reads: CASSPDRGEMNTEAFF. DNA for the CDR3: TGTGCCAGCAGCCCCGACAGGGGAGAGATGAACACTGAAGCTTTCTTT.

The rearrangement uses TRBV27 and TRBJ1-2, with a possible D match to TRBD1 (5 bases). V lost 3 bases to trimming and J lost 0 bases, with 11 bases between them. The CDR3 contains 15 residues. Looked up from germline, CDR1 is MNHEY and CDR2 is SMNVEV (reference sequence). CDR3 nucleotides: TGTGCCAGCAGTTTGCAGGGAATCCCTAACTATGGCTACACCTTC. It translates to CASSLQGIPNYGYTF.

J is TRBJ1-6 and V is TRBV5-6, with D possibly TRBD1 on 6 matching bases. This CDR3 region has 19 residues. CDR1 and CDR2 (germline): SGHDT, YYEEEE. The V and J ends lost 0 bases and 0 bases respectively, with 16 bases between them. The CDR3 sequence: CASSLARGRTASYNSPLHF. CDR3 in DNA: TGTGCCAGCAGCTTGGCGAGGGGCAGGACAGCCTCCTATAATTCACCCCTCCACTTT.

The rearrangement links TRBV3-1 (or the pseudogene TRBV3-2) to TRBJ2-1; 8 bases map to TRBD2. Per germline, CDR1 LGHDT and CDR2 YNNKEL (reference sequence). J lost 5 bases, V lost 4 bases, and 10 bases had no gene match. The CDR3 runs 16 residues. The CDR3 is CASSLQLGLVNNEQFF. As DNA, the CDR3 is TGTGCCAGCAGCCTCCAATTGGGACTAGTGAACAATGAGCAGTTCTTC.

This chain links TRBV10-1 with TRBJ2-3, with 9 nucleotides matching TRBD2. J gave up 4 bases and V 1 base, and 6 bases lay outside the gene matches. The CDR3 runs 16 residues. Per the germline V gene, CDR1 is WNHNN and CDR2 is SYGVQD (reference sequence). The chain's CDR3 is CASSEWRGGSADTQYF. The CDR3 region has the DNA TGCGCCAGCAGTGAGTGGCGGGGGGGCTCCGCAGATACGCAGTATTTT.

This rearrangement joins TRBV4-2 to TRBJ1-1, with a tentative D call TRBD1 (6 bases). CDR3 length: 17 amino acids. Germline CDR1 LGHNA, CDR2 YNFKEQ. V was trimmed by 0 bases and J by 3 bases, leaving 17 bases between them. The CDR3 DNA sequence: TGTGCCAGCAGCCAAGAGGGATACAGGGTTGGGGACACTGAAGCTTTCTTT. Its protein product is CASSQEGYRVGDTEAFF.

The chain links TRBV5-4 to TRBJ2-3; 12 bases fit TRBD1. The J segment lost 8 bases and the V segment lost 4 bases, leaving 8 bases of the junction unmatched. The CDR3 contains 15 residues. Per the germline V gene, CDR1 is SGHNT and CDR2 is YYREEE (reference sequence). The CDR3 loop is CASSRAGQGAGTQYF. The CDR3, as DNA: TGTGCCAGCAGCCGCGCGGGACAGGGGGCCGGTACGCAGTATTTT.

J is TRBJ2-5 and V is TRBV18, with unresolved D. Trimming left V 2 bases short and J 0 bases short, with 7 bases between. Germline V lookup: CDR1 KGHSH, CDR2 LQKENI. The length of the CDR3 is 14 residues. This CDR3 reads CASSPGRNQETQYF. CDR3 in DNA: TGTGCCAGCTCACCAGGGCGCAACCAAGAGACCCAGTACTTC.

This chain connects TRBV7-2 to TRBJ1-4; the match to TRBD1 covers 7 bases. The CDR3 covers 14 residues. CDR1 SGHTA and CDR2 FQGNSA come from the germline V gene. With 4 bases clipped from V and 5 bases from J, the junction kept 4 bases outside the gene matches. The CDR3: CASSSEGANEKLFF. In DNA, the CDR3 is TGTGCCAGCAGCTCAGAGGGGGCAAATGAAAAACTGTTTTTT.

V gene TRBV7-6 combines with J gene TRBJ2-5; 8 nucleotides match TRBD1. Germline V lookup: CDR1 SGHVS, CDR2 FNYEAQ. Trimming took 5 bases from V and 4 from J; bases not matched to a gene: 9. CDR3 length: 15 amino acids. CDR3 amino acids: CASSGRTGLRETQYF. The DNA for the CDR3 is TGTGCCAGCAGCGGACGGACAGGGCTGCGAGAGACCCAGTACTTC.

This clone came up once. The genes are TRBV13 and TRBJ2-5; 8 bases are shared with TRBD2. CDR1 PRHDT and CDR2 FYEKMQ come from the germline V gene (reference sequence). The CDR3 covers 14 residues. With 5 bases clipped from V and 4 bases from J, the junction kept 6 bases outside the gene matches. The CDR3 sequence is CASSPGGVGETQYF. The CDR3 DNA reads TGTGCCAGCAGCCCCGGGGGGGTAGGAGAGACCCAGTACTTC.

This sequence joins TRBV19 and TRBJ1-2; TRBD1 matches 7 bases. V trimming: 6 bases; J trimming: 0 bases; junction bases outside the gene matches: 7. This CDR3 has 15 amino acids. Germline V gene data show CDR1 as LNHDA and CDR2 as SQIVND (reference sequence). CDR3 in DNA: TGTGCCAGTAGACAAGGACAGGCTACTAACTATGGCTACACCTTC. It codes for CASRQGQATNYGYTF.

This rearrangement joins TRBV4-3 to TRBJ1-2, with TRBD1 matching over 8 bases. The CDR3 runs to 17 residues. The germline V gene encodes CDR1 LGHNA and CDR2 YSLEER. V gave up 4 bases and J gave up 4 bases; unmatched junction bases: 14. CDR3 amino acids: CASSPTRPDRGTYGYTF. The CDR3 DNA is TGCGCCAGCAGCCCAACCCGACCCGACAGGGGAACCTATGGCTACACCTTC.

This chain uses TRBV9 with TRBJ1-2, with 8 bases aligning to TRBD1. The CDR3 is 17 residues long. V was pared by 3 bases and J by 4 bases, with 14 bases of the junction left unmatched. The V gene's germline CDR1 is SGDLS and CDR2 YYNGEE. CDR3 nucleotides: TGTGCCAGCAGCGGTGGACAGGGTCGGAGCAGGGCCTATGGCTACACCTTC. As protein: CASSGGQGRSRAYGYTF.

This clone was seen just once. The chain combines TRBV7-9 with TRBJ2-1; 8 bases fit TRBD1. The CDR3 is 15 amino acids. CDR1 and CDR2 (germline): SEHNR, FQNEAQ (reference sequence). V shed 5 bases, J shed 6 bases, and the junction held 9 bases outside the gene matches. The CDR3 DNA sequence: TGTGCCAGCAGCCCCGCCGGGACAGGCGCCAATGAGCAGTTCTTC. Translation gives CASSPAGTGANEQFF.